This TCR beta chain was observed in a study of T cells after yellow fever vaccination. This clonotype was observed at least ten times. Its antigen is still unknown. V shed 5 bases and J shed 4 bases, with 14 bases lying between them. The CDR3 contains 13 residues. Per the germline V gene, CDR1 is DFQATT and CDR2 is SNEGSKA (reference sequence). Regarding the study as a whole: Detected again after the booster were most primary-vaccination clones, at 95% to 98% CD4 and roughly 88% CD8.

Each CDR3 protein gets one entry after TCRdb re-called the 5' RACE reads with MiXCR. Of about 260,000 distinct CDR3 sequences in the sample, roughly 5.6% were seen once. The sequencing used CD4+ T cells sorted from PBMCs, collected on the day of the yellow fever booster vaccination. This TCR was sampled from a man aged 18-30 years who received the YFV17D yellow fever vaccine. The chain recombines TRBV20-1 with TRBJ1-1, with a weak D call TRBD1 (6 bases). Here the CDR3 DNA reads TGCAGTGCTTATAACACAGGGACCACTGAAGCTTTCTTT. Its translation is CSAYNTGTTEAFF.